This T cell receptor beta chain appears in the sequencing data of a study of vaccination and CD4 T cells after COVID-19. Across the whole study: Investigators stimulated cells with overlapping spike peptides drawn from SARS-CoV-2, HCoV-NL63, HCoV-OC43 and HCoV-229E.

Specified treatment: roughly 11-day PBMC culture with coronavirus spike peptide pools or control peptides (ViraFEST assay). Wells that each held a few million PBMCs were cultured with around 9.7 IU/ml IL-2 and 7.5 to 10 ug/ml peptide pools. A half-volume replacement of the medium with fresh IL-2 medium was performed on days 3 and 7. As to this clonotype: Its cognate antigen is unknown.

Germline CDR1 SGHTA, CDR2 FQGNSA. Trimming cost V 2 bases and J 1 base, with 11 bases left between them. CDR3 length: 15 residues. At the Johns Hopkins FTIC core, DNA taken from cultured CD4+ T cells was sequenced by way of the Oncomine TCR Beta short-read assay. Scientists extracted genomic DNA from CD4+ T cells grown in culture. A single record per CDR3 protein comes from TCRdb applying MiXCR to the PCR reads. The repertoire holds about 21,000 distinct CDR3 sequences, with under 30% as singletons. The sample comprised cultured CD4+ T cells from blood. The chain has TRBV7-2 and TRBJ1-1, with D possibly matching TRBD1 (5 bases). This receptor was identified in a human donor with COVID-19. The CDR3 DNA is TGTGCCAGCAGCTTAATGGCGAGGGGGAACACTGAAGCTTTCTTT. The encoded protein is CASSLMARGNTEAFF.